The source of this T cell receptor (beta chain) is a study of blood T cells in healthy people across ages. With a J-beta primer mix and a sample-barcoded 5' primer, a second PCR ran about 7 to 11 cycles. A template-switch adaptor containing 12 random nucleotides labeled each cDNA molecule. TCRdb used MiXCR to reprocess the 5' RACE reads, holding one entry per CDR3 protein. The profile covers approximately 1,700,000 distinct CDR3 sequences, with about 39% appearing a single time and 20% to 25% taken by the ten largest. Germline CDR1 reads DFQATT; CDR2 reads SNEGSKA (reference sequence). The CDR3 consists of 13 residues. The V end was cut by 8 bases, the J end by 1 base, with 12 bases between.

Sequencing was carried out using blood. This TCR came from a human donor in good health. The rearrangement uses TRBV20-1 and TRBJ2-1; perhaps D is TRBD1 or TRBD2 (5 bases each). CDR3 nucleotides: TGCAGTTGGCGAGGGGAGTCCTACAATGAGCAGTTCTTC. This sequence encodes CSWRGESYNEQFF.